The 32 T cell receptor beta chains below all came from one sample that was sequenced in a study of T cell responses to AZD1222 COVID-19 vaccine (dated by TCRdb to about 2021). Taken with the paper, the label for time point translates to: baseline before first vaccination. The protocol used for the library was the immunoSEQ multiplex PCR assay. TCRdb obtained this table from immuneACCESS and retained in-frame rearrangements with V and J assigned. These tables miss some clones; where compared with another copy, unresolved V genes account for less than half of the shortfall, and the remainder is unexplained. The sample has about 99,000 clones on record, 70% to 90% of them singletons. Less than 3.5% of the sample is in the top ten clones. The sequenced sample was peripheral blood, obtained on day 0 of AZD1222 vaccination. The origin of the receptors is an adult in good health.

Comments on this clone: One end of the junction does not line up with germline, which may come from a read error. V is TRBV5-1 and J is TRBJ2-1; TRBD2 agrees at 7 bases. CDR1 and CDR2 (germline): SGHRS, YFSETQ. This CDR3 contains 14 residues. The DNA of the CDR3 is TGTGCCAGCAGCGGGGCGGGGCTCTACAATGAGCAGTTCTTC. Encoded protein: CASSGAGLYNEQFF.

This chain joins TRBV12-3 or TRBV12-4 and TRBJ1-1, with D perhaps matching TRBD1 (5 bases). The CDR3 has 13 amino acids. V was shortened by 7 bases and J by 7 bases, with 16 bases between the two germline ends. The chain's CDR3 is CASTGVRVGEAFF. CDR3 bases: TGTGCCAGCACGGGGGTGAGGGTGGGTGAAGCTTTCTTT.

This clone has a single count. V gene TRBV15 combines with J gene TRBJ1-1, with D perhaps TRBD1 (5 bases). V lost 5 bases to trimming and J lost 1 base, with 11 bases between them. CDR1 is LNHNV and CDR2 is YYDKDF in the germline V gene (reference sequence). This CDR3 comprises 14 residues. CDR3 sequence (DNA): TGTGCCACCAGCTTTTTCGGGGGGAACACTGAAGCTTTCTTT. Translating gives CATSFFGGNTEAFF.

The rearrangement links TRBV24-1 to TRBJ2-2; D unclear. Trimming removed 1 base at V and 4 bases at J, with 21 bases between. There are 19 residues in the CDR3. CDR1 KGHDR and CDR2 SFDVKD come from the germline V gene. The CDR3 sequence: CATSDLVGPLGLSTGELFF. In DNA form, the CDR3 reads TGTGCCACCAGTGATTTAGTTGGGCCCTTGGGCCTCTCCACCGGGGAGCTGTTTTTT.

Here the CDR3 DNA reads TGTGCCAGCAGCAAGGCAGGGGATACCGGGGAGCTGTTTTTT. Translated, it gives CASSKAGDTGELFF. The chain has TRBV21-1 and TRBJ2-2; the table names TRBD1, a call not compared with the DNA. TRBV21-1 is classified as a pseudogene. The CDR3 length is 14 residues.

The rearrangement links TRBV9 to TRBJ2-2; perhaps TRBD1 as D (6 bases). The CDR3 contains 16 residues. With 4 bases removed from V and 6 bases from J, the gap between germline ends came to 19 bases. The germline gives CDR1 SGDLS, CDR2 YYNGEE. The CDR3 DNA reads TGTGCCAGCAGCCCCCCCAGGGGCGCCGTGTCCGGGGAGCTGTTTTTT. Protein product: CASSPPRGAVSGELFF.

CDR3 in DNA: TGTGCCAGCAGCCTCCGGACAGGGGTAGATACGCAGTATTTT. Translated, it gives CASSLRTGVDTQYF. The J gene is TRBJ2-3, the V gene TRBV9; 9 bases match TRBD1. The ends lost 4 bases at V and 5 bases at J; junction bases unmatched: 5. Germline assignment: CDR1 SGDLS and CDR2 YYNGEE. The length of the CDR3 is 14 residues.

The rearrangement uses TRBV12-3 or TRBV12-4 and TRBJ2-2, with 7 positions matching TRBD1. The V gene end was trimmed by 5 bases and the J gene end by 6 bases; junction bases not matched to a gene: 0. There are 12 residues in the CDR3. DNA for the CDR3: TGTGCCAGCAGTGGGACAGCCGGGGAGCTGTTTTTT. Translation: CASSGTAGELFF.

The chain recombines TRBV3-1 (or the pseudogene TRBV3-2) with TRBJ2-3; tentatively, D is TRBD1 (5 bases). Germline CDR1 LGHDT, CDR2 YNNKEL (reference sequence). This CDR3 spans 15 amino acids. The V and J ends lost 1 base and 0 bases respectively, with 8 bases between them. As DNA, the CDR3 is TGTGCCAGCAGCCAAGCCACAGGCAGCACAGATACGCAGTATTTT. Translating it yields CASSQATGSTDTQYF.

The chain recombines TRBV9 with TRBJ2-1; TRBD2 matches at 8 bases. The CDR3 runs 17 residues. Per germline, CDR1 SGDLS and CDR2 YYNGEE. V lost 0 bases, J lost 2 bases, and 7 bases stayed unmatched. CDR3 loop: CASSVGTTGGPYNEQFF. DNA of the CDR3: TGTGCCAGCAGCGTAGGTACGACGGGGGGGCCCTACAATGAGCAGTTCTTC. Full variable domain (outside the CDR3, taken from reference TRBV9 and TRBJ2-1): DSGVTQTPKHLITATGQRVTLRCSPRSGDLSVYWYQQSLDQGLQFLIQYYNGEERAKGNILERFSAQQFPDLHSELNLSSLELGDSALYFCASSVGTTGGPYNEQFFGPGTRLTVL.

In DNA form, the CDR3 reads TGTGCCAGCAGCTACTCCACTCGGACCACGAGGAGCTCCTACGAGCAGTACGTC. Amino acids: CASSYSTRTTRSSYEQYV. V usage is TRBV6-2 or TRBV6-3 and J usage is TRBJ2-7; no clear D gene. The CDR3 sequence is 18 residues long. The germline CDR1 and CDR2 sequences are MNHEY and SVGEGT.

The CDR3 DNA reads as TGTGCCAGCAGCAGGGACAGGGATTCAGATACGCAGTATTTT. The encoded protein is CASSRDRDSDTQYF. The rearrangement joins TRBV6-5 to TRBJ2-3; 9 nucleotides line up with TRBD1. Germline V CDR1 and CDR2: MNHEY, SVGAGI. V trimming: 6 bases; J trimming: 4 bases; junction bases outside the gene matches: 5. CDR3 length equals 14 residues.

The chain combines TRBV2 with TRBJ2-5; D is ambiguous. Looked up from germline, CDR1 is SNHLY and CDR2 is FYNNEI. The CDR3 covers 15 residues. The germline V and J ends were trimmed by 1 base and 5 bases, with 14 bases remaining between them. CDR3 DNA sequence: TGTGCCAGCAGTGAAGATATTCATCCCCAGGAGACCCAGTACTTC. It codes for CASSEDIHPQETQYF. Combining the CDR3 with reference TRBV2 and TRBJ2-5 gives the whole variable domain EPEVTQTPSHQVTQMGQEVILRCVPISNHLYFYWYRQILGQKVEFLVSFYNNEISEKSEIFDDQFSVERPDGSNFTLKIRSTKLEDSAMYFCASSEDIHPQETQYFGPGTRLLVL.

The chain employs TRBV2 and TRBJ2-2; D gene uncertain. This CDR3 is built from 12 residues. Per the germline V gene, CDR1 is SNHLY and CDR2 is FYNNEI. Trimming removed 4 bases at V and 5 bases at J, with 5 bases between. The CDR3 DNA follows: TGTGCCAGCAGTGCAGAAACCGGGGAGCTGTTTTTT. It yields the protein CASSAETGELFF.

CDR3 in amino acids: CASSQRTNYGYTF. CDR3 in DNA: TGTGCCAGCAGTCAGCGAACTAACTATGGCTACACCTTC. The genes are TRBV12-3 or TRBV12-4 and TRBJ1-2; no clear D. V dropped 5 bases and J dropped 0 bases, with 7 bases sitting between them. CDR3 length equals 13 residues.

The J gene is TRBJ1-1, the V gene TRBV9; D is undetermined. The CDR3 spans 14 residues. V lost 3 bases to trimming and J lost 0 bases, with 9 bases between them. CDR1 is SGDLS, CDR2 YYNGEE, per germline. The CDR3 here is CASSADGMNTEAFF. In DNA, the CDR3 is TGTGCCAGCAGCGCCGACGGTATGAACACTGAAGCTTTCTTT.

The V gene is TRBV7-2, the J gene TRBJ2-5; D gene ambiguous. Looked up from germline, CDR1 is SGHTA and CDR2 is FQGNSA. The V end was cut by 3 bases, the J end by 5 bases, with 7 bases between. CDR3 length: 12 residues. Here the CDR3 DNA reads TGTGCCAGCAGCTTTCCCGGGGAGACCCAGTACTTC. Its translation: CASSFPGETQYF.

In DNA form, the CDR3 reads TGCAGCGTTGAAGTTTGGCAGGGGCGTTATGGCTACACCTTC. Amino acids: CSVEVWQGRYGYTF. The V and J genes are TRBV29-1 and TRBJ1-2, with TRBD1 as a possible D gene (6 bases). Germline CDR1 and CDR2: SQVTM and ANQGSEA. The CDR3 runs 14 residues. Trimming pared 1 base from V and 5 bases from J, leaving 14 bases between.

This clone showed up just once. The genes are TRBV6-6 and TRBJ1-5, with D tentatively TRBD1 (6 bases). The CDR3 runs 16 residues. The V end was cut by 2 bases, the J end by 3 bases, with 14 bases between. Germline V gene lookup returns CDR1 MNHNY and CDR2 SVGAGI (reference sequence). The CDR3 region has the DNA TGTGCCAGCAGTTACCTCCAGGACAGATTCAATCAGCCCCAGCATTTT. Translation gives CASSYLQDRFNQPQHF.

The rearrangement links TRBV19 to TRBJ2-7, with TRBD2 matching 10 bases. The CDR3 has 13 residues. From germline, CDR1 is LNHDA and CDR2 SQIVND (reference sequence). V dropped 6 bases and J dropped 3; count of bases not matched to a gene: 2. The CDR3 here is CASRVAGGYEQYV. CDR3 nucleotide sequence: TGTGCCAGTAGGGTAGCGGGAGGCTACGAGCAGTACGTC.

This clone was picked up a small number of times. The rearrangement joins TRBV6-5 to TRBJ2-3; TRBD1 matches 8 bases. The CDR3 is 14 amino acids. Germline CDR1 is MNHEY and CDR2 is SVGAGI. With V trimmed by 8 bases and J by 6 bases, 10 bases remained unmatched. CDR3 sequence: CASWSGQATDTQYF. CDR3 bases: TGTGCCAGCTGGTCGGGACAGGCGACGGATACGCAGTATTTT.

This clone was detected only once. This chain uses TRBV12-1 with TRBJ2-5; TRBD2 is taken as the D call from the table, unchecked against the DNA. TRBV12-1 is a pseudogene locus. There are 18 residues in the CDR3. The CDR3 is CASSFARQIWSGQETQYF. DNA for the CDR3: TGTGCCAGCAGCTTTGCGCGTCAAATTTGGTCCGGGCAAGAGACCCAGTACTTC.

The chain is built from TRBV6-2 or TRBV6-3 and TRBJ2-3; no clear D gene. Between the trimmed V and J ends, which lost 6 bases and 4 bases, there was a span of 20 bases. The CDR3 loop spans 16 amino acids. CDR1 is MNHEY, CDR2 SVGEGT, per germline. Here the CDR3 DNA reads TGTGCCAGCAGCCCTCGGGCACCCGTTGGGGCAGATACGCAGTATTTT. Protein product: CASSPRAPVGADTQYF.

This rearrangement joins TRBV9 to TRBJ2-7; 10 bases fit TRBD1. The CDR3 extends over 15 amino acids. J gave up 7 bases and V 4 bases, and 11 bases lay outside the gene matches. Germline lookup yields CDR1 SGDLS and CDR2 YYNGEE. The CDR3 spells CASSPWTGGGREQYF. The CDR3 region has the DNA TGTGCCAGCAGCCCTTGGACAGGGGGAGGACGAGAGCAGTACTTC.

The genes are TRBV11-2 and TRBJ2-5, with D unresolved. The V end lost 5 bases, the J end lost 6 bases, and 7 bases lay between the germline ends. The germline gives CDR1 SGHAT, CDR2 FQNNGV. The CDR3 has 11 residues. The CDR3 DNA reads TGTGCCAGCAGCCAAACGAAGACCCAGTACTTC. This sequence encodes CASSQTKTQYF.

A single count supports this clone. The rearrangement uses TRBV15 and TRBJ1-4, with a possible D match to TRBD1 (5 bases). V was cut by 2 bases and J by 1 base, with 14 bases left in between. The CDR3 has 17 amino acids. CDR1 LNHNV and CDR2 YYDKDF come from the germline V gene (reference sequence). CDR3 residues: CATSRNRQSRTNEKLFF. The CDR3 DNA is TGTGCCACCAGCAGAAACAGACAGTCTCGAACTAATGAAAAACTGTTTTTT. Drawing the rest from reference TRBV15 and TRBJ1-4, the complete variable domain is DAMVIQNPRYQVTQFGKPVTLSCSQTLNHNVMYWYQQKSSQAPKLLFHYYDKDFNNEADTPDNFQSRRPNTSFCFLDIRSPGLGDTAMYLCATSRNRQSRTNEKLFFGSGTQLSVL.

The chain recombines TRBV18 with TRBJ2-3; 10 nucleotides match TRBD2. Germline V gene lookup returns CDR1 KGHSH and CDR2 LQKENI. The CDR3 spans 18 residues. V shed 0 bases and J 2 bases; nucleotides not matched to a gene: 8. The CDR3 region is CASSPPNRLAGHTDTQYF. DNA of the CDR3: TGTGCCAGCTCACCACCAAATAGACTAGCGGGTCACACAGATACGCAGTATTTT.

This rearrangement joins TRBV29-1 to TRBJ2-7, with no clear D. CDR3 length: 11 amino acids. Trimming cost V 4 bases and J 0 bases, with 4 bases left between them. CDR1 is SQVTM and CDR2 is ANQGSEA in the germline V gene. This CDR3 reads CSVGSSYEQYF. The DNA of the CDR3 is TGCAGCGTTGGGTCCTCCTACGAGCAGTACTTC.

The rearrangement joins TRBV14 to TRBJ1-1; no clear D. This CDR3 comprises 13 residues. V lost 2 bases and J 1 base, leaving 5 bases between the germline ends. Per the germline V gene, CDR1 is SGHDN and CDR2 is FVKESK. The DNA for the CDR3 is TGTGCCAGCAGCCAACTATGGAACACTGAAGCTTTCTTT. Protein product: CASSQLWNTEAFF.

The chain combines TRBV11-3 with TRBJ2-7; D may be TRBD1 or TRBD2 (5 bases each). Germline V gene sequence: CDR1 SGHNT, CDR2 YENEEA. This CDR3 comprises 14 residues. The ends were cut back, 5 bases at V and 1 base at J, with 12 bases in the middle. CDR3 in amino acids: CASSPRDGSYEQYV. The DNA for the CDR3 is TGTGCCAGCAGCCCACGGGACGGATCCTACGAGCAGTACGTC.

DNA for the CDR3: TGTGCCACCAGCAGAGGCCGATGGACAGTAACTAATGAAAAACTGTTTTTT. Its translation is CATSRGRWTVTNEKLFF. The chain employs TRBV15 and TRBJ1-4, with D maybe TRBD1 (6 bases). The CDR3 contains 17 residues. Germline V gene data show CDR1 as LNHNV and CDR2 as YYDKDF (reference sequence). V lost 1 base, J lost 1 base, and 13 bases lay in between.

The chain recombines TRBV7-6 with TRBJ2-3; 8 nucleotides agree with TRBD2. Germline assignment: CDR1 SGHVS and CDR2 FNYEAQ. There are 16 residues in the CDR3. J lost 3 bases, V lost 1 base, and 6 bases had no gene match. In nucleotides, the CDR3 is TGTGCCAGCAGCTTAGTAGCGGGAATGGGTACAGATACGCAGTATTTT. Encoded protein: CASSLVAGMGTDTQYF.